A selection of T cell receptor beta chains follows, all from one sample in a study of blood T cell repertoires in COVID-19. Measured with immunoSEQ multiplex PCR; TCRdb has only the in-frame clones, and not every one. The sample holds about 220,000 clones, about 86% seen once. Material for sequencing was PBMCs or T cells enriched from blood (not recorded which). The source is a woman in her fifties or sixties with acute COVID-19. Each CDR3 is given with its conserved first and last residue. D genes are given only for firm matches. Expanded clones are given a class, and other clones once, few, many or no size at all.

DNA,CDR3,length,J,size,V,D
TGCGCCAGCCGAACAAATACCTTCCAAGAGACCCAGTACTTC,CASRTNTFQETQYF,14,TRBJ2-5,-,TRBV5-1,-
TGTGCCAGCAGCCAAGCGGGCGGGAGGGCCGGAGCCGGGGAGCTGTTTTTT,CASSQAGGRAGAGELFF,17,TRBJ2-2,-,TRBV3-1/TRBV3-2,TRBD2
TGCAGTGCCCAGGGTCGGGTAGAAGCTTTCTTT,CSAQGRVEAFF,11,TRBJ1-1,-,TRBV20-1,-
TGTGCCAGTAGTATTAGACAGGGGGCGAAGACCCAGTACTTC,CASSIRQGAKTQYF,14,TRBJ2-5,-,TRBV19,TRBD1
TGCGCCAGCAGCACCGGCTACAATGAGCAGTTCTTC,CASSTGYNEQFF,12,TRBJ2-1,-,TRBV5-1,-
TGCGCCAGCAGCTTGGACCTAGCGTCGAGCTCCTACAATGAGCAGTTCTTC,CASSLDLASSSYNEQFF,17,TRBJ2-1,-,TRBV5-1,-
TGTGCCAGCAGCTTAACAGCGTTGCCCGGGGCCCAGTACTTC,CASSLTALPGAQYF,14,TRBJ2-5,once,TRBV7-2,-
TGTGCCATCAGTGATCTCGGAAGTAGTTCCGCCCGGAGCTCCTACAATGAGCAGTTCTTC,CAISDLGSSSARSSYNEQFF,20,TRBJ2-1,-,TRBV10-3,-
TGTGCCAGCAGCTTGGGGTCCGGGGACATTCAGTACTTC,CASSLGSGDIQYF,13,TRBJ2-4,-,TRBV5-8,-
TGTGCCAGCAGTTACGAGGGAGTTTCGGACGAGCAGTACTTC,CASSYEGVSDEQYF,14,TRBJ2-7,-,TRBV6-2/TRBV6-3,-
TGCGCCAGCAGCCCTATGGGACTAGCGGTCCCACGTAAACTCGAGCAGTACTTC,CASSPMGLAVPRKLEQYF,18,TRBJ2-7,-,TRBV4-1,TRBD2
TGCAGCGTCGGGACAGCTAATCAGCCCCAGCATTTT,CSVGTANQPQHF,12,TRBJ1-5,-,TRBV29-1,TRBD1
TGTGCCATCCAGGACAGGGAGAACACTGAAGCTTTCTTT,CAIQDRENTEAFF,13,TRBJ1-1,-,TRBV10-3,TRBD1
TGTGCCAGCAGTGTAGGGGGGACAGGGAGGCAGTACTTC,CASSVGGTGRQYF,13,TRBJ2-7,-,TRBV2,TRBD1
TGTGCCAGCAGTTACGACGGGAGAGGTTACGAGCAGTACTTC,CASSYDGRGYEQYF,14,TRBJ2-7,-,TRBV6-5,-
TGTGCCAGTAGTATAGAGGGTGGGATAGCGTCAAAAAACATTCAGTACTTC,CASSIEGGIASKNIQYF,17,TRBJ2-4,-,TRBV19,-
TGTGCCAGCAGTATGCTAGCGGGAGGGCCGTCCTACAATGAGCAGTTCTTC,CASSMLAGGPSYNEQFF,17,TRBJ2-1,once,TRBV6-4,TRBD2
TGTGCCAGCAGCTTGGGACAGGGTCGTTCCGGGGAGCTGTTTTTT,CASSLGQGRSGELFF,15,TRBJ2-2,-,TRBV11-1,TRBD1
TGTGCCAGCAGCCCACACGCGGTTAACACTGAAGCTTTCTTT,CASSPHAVNTEAFF,14,TRBJ1-1,-,TRBV27,-
TGCGCCAGCAGCCAAGATCCGGCGGGAGGCGCCGGGGAGCTGTTTTTT,CASSQDPAGGAGELFF,16,TRBJ2-2,few,TRBV4-3,TRBD2